The source of this TCR beta chain is a study of T cell changes during pregnancy in multiple sclerosis. In its sample, this clone was seen once. Clones were sequenced by immunoSEQ multiplex PCR, and TCRdb holds only the in-frame ones, with some missing. The sample contains about 40,000 clones, about 90% of which appear only once. The CDR3 extends over 15 amino acids. Germline CDR1 reads ENHRY; CDR2 reads SYGVKD. Deletions cut 8 bases from V and 0 bases from J, with 13 bases between. The chain joins TRBV10-3 to TRBJ2-2, with unresolved D. The sequencing here drew on peripheral blood, taken in the second trimester of pregnancy. This sequence originates from a female donor in good health, enrolled as a control in a pregnancy study. CDR3 amino acids: CAIFSQNSNTGELFF. The CDR3 DNA follows: TGTGCCATCTTTAGCCAGAACTCGAACACCGGGGAGCTGTTTTTT.